The 19 T cell receptor beta chains below were found in one sample sequenced in a study of T cell responses to AZD1222 COVID-19 vaccine. The assay was immunoSEQ multiplex PCR, and TCRdb's table has in-frame clones only and misses some. The sample has about 190,000 clones; under 95% are singletons. Sequenced here: peripheral blood, sampled on day 0 of AZD1222 vaccination. These receptors came from an adult in good health.

The chain uses TRBV6-5 and TRBJ1-1; D uncertain. The germline V gene encodes CDR1 MNHEY and CDR2 SVGAGI. V dropped 2 bases and J dropped 5 bases, with 12 bases sitting between them. The CDR3 has 14 residues. The CDR3 here is CASSYVRSVTEAFF. The CDR3 DNA follows: TGTGCCAGCAGTTACGTTCGGAGTGTTACTGAAGCTTTCTTT.

The chain combines TRBV10-3 with TRBJ2-5, with D perhaps matching TRBD2 (6 bases). Deletions cut 2 bases from V and 5 bases from J, with 15 bases between. CDR1 and CDR2 (germline): ENHRY, SYGVKD. CDR3 length: 15 amino acids. Written as DNA, the CDR3 is TGTGCCATCAGTGAGGGTCTCGGGGGTACGGAGACCCAGTACTTC. It specifies CAISEGLGGTETQYF.

The chain recombines TRBV5-6 with TRBJ1-6; 7 bases agree with TRBD1. V was pared by 4 bases and J by 10 bases, with 11 bases of the junction left unmatched. The V gene's germline CDR1 is SGHDT and CDR2 YYEEEE. The CDR3 is 15 amino acids. The DNA for the CDR3 is TGTGCCAGCAGCCTCGACAGGGACGGCCAATCACCCCTCCACTTT. Translating gives CASSLDRDGQSPLHF. The variable domain in full, completed from reference TRBV5-6 and TRBJ1-6, reads DAGVTQSPTHLIKTRGQQVTLRCSPKSGHDTVSWYQQALGQGPQFIFQYYEEEERQRGNFPDRFSGHQFPNYSSELNVNALLLGDSALYLCASSLDRDGQSPLHFGNGTRLTVT.

This clone showed up just once. V is TRBV29-1 and J is TRBJ2-1; 8 bases fit TRBD1. CDR1 is SQVTM, CDR2 ANQGSEA, per germline. V was clipped by 7 bases and J by 4 bases; unmatched bases: 3. There are 12 residues in the CDR3. CDR3 region: CSGDRLYNEQFF. The DNA of the CDR3 is TGCAGCGGGGACAGGTTATACAATGAGCAGTTCTTC.

This clone was seen more than once but under ten times. The genes are TRBV23-1 and TRBJ1-2; D is unclear. TRBV23-1 is designated an ORF whose function remains uncertain. V was shortened by 10 bases and J by 4 bases, with 16 bases between the two germline ends. The CDR3 runs to 13 residues. The CDR3 nucleotides are TGCGCCAACGATCGGGGTGTTTCCTATGGCTACACCTTC. Its translation is CANDRGVSYGYTF.

This clone is a singleton in its sample. The V gene is TRBV2, the J gene TRBJ1-6; D gene unclear. This CDR3 has 14 residues. CDR1 and CDR2 (germline): SNHLY, FYNNEI. The V and J ends lost 5 bases and 5 bases respectively, with 10 bases between them. DNA for the CDR3: TGTGCCAGCAGTATTCAGAGGGATAATTCACCCCTCCACTTT. Protein product: CASSIQRDNSPLHF.

The CDR3 sequence is CASSFNRGEVTDTEAFF. The CDR3 DNA sequence: TGTGCCAGCAGCTTTAATCGGGGGGAGGTAACGGACACTGAAGCTTTCTTT. J is TRBJ1-1 and V is TRBV7-9; D might be TRBD1 (5 bases). The CDR3 is 17 residues long. Germline V CDR1 and CDR2: SEHNR, FQNEAQ (reference sequence). V dropped 3 bases and J dropped 3 bases, with 20 bases sitting between them.

The chain uses TRBV12-3 or TRBV12-4 and TRBJ1-1; D is unresolved. The CDR3 loop spans 13 amino acids. The V end lost 5 bases, the J end lost 2 bases, and 9 bases lay between the germline ends. The DNA for the CDR3 is TGTGCCAGCAGTGTTTCAGCAAACACTGAAGCTTTCTTT. Residues: CASSVSANTEAFF.

The V and J genes are TRBV5-1 and TRBJ2-1; perhaps TRBD1 as D (8 bases). Between the trimmed V and J ends, which lost 4 bases and 4 bases, there was a span of 21 bases. The germline CDR1 and CDR2 sequences are SGHRS and YFSETQ. The CDR3 length is 17 residues. The CDR3 is CASSKDRASGVYNEQFF. CDR3 DNA sequence: TGCGCCAGCAGCAAGGACAGGGCGAGCGGGGTTTACAATGAGCAGTTCTTC. Full variable domain (missing parts from reference TRBV5-1 and TRBJ2-1): KAGVTQTPRYLIKTRGQQVTLSCSPISGHRSVSWYQQTPGQGLQFLFEYFSETQRNKGNFPGRFSGRQFSNSRSEMNVSTLELGDSALYLCASSKDRASGVYNEQFFGPGTRLTVL.

The chain carries TRBV5-1 and TRBJ2-2; no firm D call. The CDR3 contains 14 residues. Germline V gene sequence: CDR1 SGHRS, CDR2 YFSETQ. V was pared by 2 bases and J by 2 bases, with 7 bases between. CDR3 sequence (DNA): TGCGCCAGCAGCTTAGGCAGAAACACCGGGGAGCTGTTTTTT. It encodes CASSLGRNTGELFF.

About this clone: At one end, the junction sequence differs from germline, possibly due to a read error. The chain's CDR3 is CATSRAGLPPGEEFF. CDR3 DNA sequence: TGTGCCACCAGCAGAGCGGGACTACCCCCTGGTGAGGAGTTCTTC. The chain has TRBV15 and TRBJ2-1; 7 bases match TRBD2. Germline loops: CDR1 LNHNV, CDR2 YYDKDF (reference sequence). CDR3 length: 15 amino acids.

The CDR3 DNA sequence: TGTGCCAGCAGCTTGGCCCCGCCGGAGACCCAGTACTTC. It yields the protein CASSLAPPETQYF. The J gene is TRBJ2-5, the V gene TRBV5-4; D call uncertain. From germline, CDR1 is SGHNT and CDR2 YYREEE (reference sequence). The CDR3 is 13 amino acids. Trimming removed 0 bases from V and 5 bases from J, with 8 bases in between. Filled out from reference TRBV5-4 and TRBJ2-5, the complete variable domain reads ETGVTQSPTHLIKTRGQQVTLRCSSQSGHNTVSWYQQALGQGPQFIFQYYREEENGRGNFPPRFSGLQFPNYSSELNVNALELDDSALYLCASSLAPPETQYFGPGTRLLVL.

J is TRBJ2-3 and V is TRBV14, with 10 bases matching TRBD1. Germline lookup yields CDR1 SGHDN and CDR2 FVKESK. CDR3 length equals 16 residues. V dropped 1 base and J dropped 4; count of bases not matched to a gene: 5. This CDR3 is CASSQGVTGGADTQYF. DNA of the CDR3: TGTGCCAGCAGCCAAGGCGTGACAGGGGGCGCAGATACGCAGTATTTT.

This chain uses TRBV5-1 with TRBJ1-3; D gene unclear. Looked up from germline, CDR1 is SGHRS and CDR2 is YFSETQ. V was clipped by 5 bases and J by 0 bases, with 12 bases between them. The CDR3 length is 15 residues. The CDR3 DNA follows: TGCGCCAGCAGACTATGGGGAGCCTCTGGAAACACCATATATTTT. It encodes CASRLWGASGNTIYF.

This clone has just one count. The chain uses TRBV7-9 and TRBJ1-6, with 9 bases fitting TRBD1. In germline, CDR1 is SEHNR, CDR2 FQNEAQ (reference sequence). Losses at the gene ends were 4 bases for V and 7 bases for J; bases not matched to a gene: 2. This CDR3 has 14 amino acids. CDR3 residues: CASSSTGGNSPLHF. The CDR3 DNA is TGTGCCAGCAGCTCCACAGGGGGCAATTCACCCCTCCACTTT. Variable domain in full (rest from reference TRBV7-9 and TRBJ1-6): DTGVSQNPRHKITKRGQNVTFRCDPISEHNRLYWYRQTLGQGPEFLTYFQNEAQLEKSRLLSDRFSAERPKGSFSTLEIQRTEQGDSAMYLCASSSTGGNSPLHFGNGTRLTVT.

In its sample, this clone was seen once. The rearrangement uses TRBV24-1 and TRBJ2-7; no clear D. The CDR3 has 13 amino acids. Germline CDR1 KGHDR, CDR2 SFDVKD. The V and J ends lost 5 bases and 3 bases respectively, with 10 bases between them. CDR3 in amino acids: CATSVAGGYEQYF. DNA of the CDR3: TGTGCCACCAGTGTGGCTGGCGGCTACGAGCAGTACTTC.

The genes are TRBV15 and TRBJ1-4, with no clear D. Trimming took off 0 bases at V and 7 bases at J, with 6 bases between the two ends. Germline-derived CDR1 and CDR2 are LNHNV and YYDKDF (reference sequence). The CDR3 extends over 13 amino acids. CDR3 loop: CATSRDSSEKLFF. CDR3 in DNA: TGTGCCACCAGCAGAGATAGCAGTGAAAAACTGTTTTTT.

The genes are TRBV4-2 and TRBJ2-2, with 12 bases lining up with TRBD2. Germline lookup yields CDR1 LGHNA and CDR2 YNFKEQ. CDR3 size: 19 residues. The V segment lost 6 bases and the J segment 0 bases; nucleotides outside the gene matches: 11. The DNA of the CDR3 is TGTGCCAGCAGGGAACCCCTAGCGGGGGGGCAATCGAACACCGGGGAGCTGTTTTTT. Translated, it gives CASREPLAGGQSNTGELFF.

The V gene is TRBV7-6, the J gene TRBJ2-7, with a possible D match to TRBD1 (6 bases). Trimming left V 5 bases short and J 0 bases short, with 14 bases between. This CDR3 spans 15 amino acids. The germline V gene has CDR1 SGHVS and CDR2 FNYEAQ. CDR3 loop: CASSPTGFSSYEQYF. CDR3 DNA sequence: TGTGCCAGCAGCCCCACAGGGTTTAGCTCCTACGAGCAGTACTTC.